The entry below gives a single T cell receptor (beta chain) sequence along with its context. The antigen remains unidentified. The analysis combined second doses at about 4 or about 12 weeks. The data were obtained in a study of T cell responses to AZD1222 COVID-19 vaccine. Broader study findings: Increased Spike-specific TCR breadth and depth were observed after two AZD1222 doses. Reports say nearly half of spike-specific TCRs go after unmutated variant regions. Baseline seropositivity characterized only six AZD1222 recipients.

The protocol was immunoSEQ multiplex PCR, while the TCRdb copy is restricted to in-frame clones and leaves out a portion. The sample yields roughly 150,000 clones, 87% seen once. Sample: peripheral blood, taken 28 days after the second AZD1222 dose. The sequence derives from an adult who received the AZD1222 COVID-19 vaccine.

CDR3 amino acids: CASSIGGPPTDTQYF. CDR3 coding DNA: TGTGCCAGCAGCATAGGAGGCCCCCCCACAGATACGCAGTATTTT. V usage is TRBV11-1 and J usage is TRBJ2-3, with a possible D match to TRBD2 (5 bases). Germline V gives CDR1 SGHAT, CDR2 FQDESV (reference sequence). The CDR3 sequence is 15 residues long. The V and J ends lost 5 bases and 2 bases respectively, with 14 bases between them.